The source of this TCR beta chain is a study of T cells expressing NK-cell markers. Broader study findings: Dominance of the CD3+CD56-NKG2C+ fraction by these clonotypes also held in a few donors.

The CDR3 is 15 residues long. In germline, CDR1 is MGHDK, CDR2 SYGVNS. TCRdb reprocessed the 5' RACE reads and reports one entry per CDR3 protein, with no DNA. This sample's table reports more than 400,000 distinct CDR3 sequences. About this clonotype itself: Its antigen remains unknown.

This receptor was identified in a woman between 18 and 70 years old in good health. The chain is built from TRBV25-1 and TRBJ1-1. The specimen was blood T cells: a sorted CD56 or NKG2C T cell subset, CD4+ or CD8+ T cells, or bulk PBMC T cells (not recorded which). The CDR3 spells CASSEWDLTGTEAFF.